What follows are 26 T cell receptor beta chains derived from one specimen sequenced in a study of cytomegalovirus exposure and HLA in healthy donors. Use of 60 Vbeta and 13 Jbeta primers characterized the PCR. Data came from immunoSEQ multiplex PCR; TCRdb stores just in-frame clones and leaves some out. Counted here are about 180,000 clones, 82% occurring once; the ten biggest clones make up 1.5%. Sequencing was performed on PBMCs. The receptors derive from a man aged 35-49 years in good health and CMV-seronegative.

As DNA, the CDR3 is TGTGCCAGCAGCGTAGACTGGTCGTTTTCCTACAATGAGCAGTTCTTC. Translating gives CASSVDWSFSYNEQFF. The chain couples TRBV9 to TRBJ2-1; D gene ambiguous. This CDR3 contains 16 residues. Germline CDR1 reads SGDLS; CDR2 reads YYNGEE. Trimming stripped 0 bases from V and 1 base from J, with 11 bases between.

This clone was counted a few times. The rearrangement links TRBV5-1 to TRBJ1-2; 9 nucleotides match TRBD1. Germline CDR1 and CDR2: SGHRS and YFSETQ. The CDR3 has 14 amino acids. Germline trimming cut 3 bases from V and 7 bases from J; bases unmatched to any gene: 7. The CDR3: CASSWGGQGRGYTF. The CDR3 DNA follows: TGCGCCAGCAGCTGGGGGGGACAGGGCCGTGGCTACACCTTC.

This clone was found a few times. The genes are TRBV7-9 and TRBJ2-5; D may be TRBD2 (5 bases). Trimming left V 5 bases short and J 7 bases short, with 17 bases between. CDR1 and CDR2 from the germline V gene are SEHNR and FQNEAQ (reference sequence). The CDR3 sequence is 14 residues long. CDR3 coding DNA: TGTGCCAGCAGCCCGACACTAGATCTGGGGACCCAGTACTTC. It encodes CASSPTLDLGTQYF.

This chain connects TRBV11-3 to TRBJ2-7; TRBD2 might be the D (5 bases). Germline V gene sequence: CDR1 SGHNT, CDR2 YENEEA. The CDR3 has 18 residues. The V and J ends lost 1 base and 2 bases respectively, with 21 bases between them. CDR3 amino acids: CASSLGGGSTRRAYEQYF. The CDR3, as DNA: TGTGCCAGCAGCTTAGGAGGCGGATCTACACGGCGGGCCTACGAGCAGTACTTC.

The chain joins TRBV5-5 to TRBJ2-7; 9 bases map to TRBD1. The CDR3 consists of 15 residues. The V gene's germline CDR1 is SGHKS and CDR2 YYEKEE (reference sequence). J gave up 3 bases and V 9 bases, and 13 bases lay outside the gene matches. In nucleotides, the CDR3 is TGTGCCACCACCGCCTGGGGACAGGGCATCTACGAGCAGTACTTC. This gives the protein CATTAWGQGIYEQYF.

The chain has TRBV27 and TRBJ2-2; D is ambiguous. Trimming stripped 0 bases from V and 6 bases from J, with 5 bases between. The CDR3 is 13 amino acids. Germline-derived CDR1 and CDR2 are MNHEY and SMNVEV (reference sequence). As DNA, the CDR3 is TGTGCCAGCAGTTTATCCCGTGCCGGGGAGCTGTTTTTT. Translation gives CASSLSRAGELFF.

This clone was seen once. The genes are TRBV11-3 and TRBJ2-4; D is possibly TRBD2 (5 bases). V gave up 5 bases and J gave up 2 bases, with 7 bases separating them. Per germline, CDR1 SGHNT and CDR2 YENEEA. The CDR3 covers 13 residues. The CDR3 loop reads CASSAGTKNIQYF. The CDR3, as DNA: TGTGCCAGCAGCGCCGGGACCAAAAACATTCAGTACTTC.

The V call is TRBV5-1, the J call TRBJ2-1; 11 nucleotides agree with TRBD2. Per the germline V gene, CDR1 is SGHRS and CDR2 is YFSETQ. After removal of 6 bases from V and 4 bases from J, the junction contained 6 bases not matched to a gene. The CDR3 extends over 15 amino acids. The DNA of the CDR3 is TGCGCCAGCACTCCGACTAGCGGGATTTACAATGAGCAGTTCTTC. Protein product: CASTPTSGIYNEQFF.

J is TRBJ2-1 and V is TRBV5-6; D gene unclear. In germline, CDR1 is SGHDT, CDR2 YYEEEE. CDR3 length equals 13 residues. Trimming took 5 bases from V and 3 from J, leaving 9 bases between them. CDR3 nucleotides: TGTGCCAGCAGGACCCCGGGCTACAATGAGCAGTTCTTC. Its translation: CASRTPGYNEQFF.

The CDR3: CASSSVTDQPQHF. Here the CDR3 DNA reads TGTGCCAGCAGCTCGGTGACAGATCAGCCCCAGCATTTT. The chain couples TRBV7-9 to TRBJ1-5, with D possibly being TRBD1 (5 bases). The CDR3 totals 13 residues. Germline lookup yields CDR1 SEHNR and CDR2 FQNEAQ (reference sequence). Trimming pared 4 bases from V and 5 bases from J, leaving 9 bases between.

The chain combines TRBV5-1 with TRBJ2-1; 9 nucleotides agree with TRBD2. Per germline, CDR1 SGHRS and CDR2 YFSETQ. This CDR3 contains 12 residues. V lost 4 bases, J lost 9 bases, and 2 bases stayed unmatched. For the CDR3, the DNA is TGCGCCAGCAGCCTGACTAGCGGTGAGCAGTTCTTC. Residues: CASSLTSGEQFF. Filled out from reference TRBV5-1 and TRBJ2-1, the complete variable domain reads KAGVTQTPRYLIKTRGQQVTLSCSPISGHRSVSWYQQTPGQGLQFLFEYFSETQRNKGNFPGRFSGRQFSNSRSEMNVSTLELGDSALYLCASSLTSGEQFFGPGTRLTVL.

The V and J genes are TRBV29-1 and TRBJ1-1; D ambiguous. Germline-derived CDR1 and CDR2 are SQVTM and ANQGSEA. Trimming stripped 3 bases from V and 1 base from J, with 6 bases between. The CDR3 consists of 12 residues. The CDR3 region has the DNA TGCAGCGTTGACAGATCGAACACTGAAGCTTTCTTT. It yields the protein CSVDRSNTEAFF.

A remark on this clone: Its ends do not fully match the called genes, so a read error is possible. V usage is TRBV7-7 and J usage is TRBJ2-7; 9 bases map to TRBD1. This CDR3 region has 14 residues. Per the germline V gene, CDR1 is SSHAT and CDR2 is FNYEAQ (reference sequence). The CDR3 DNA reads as TGTGCTAGCAGCCCGAACAGGGGGCTAGGCGAGCAGTACTTC. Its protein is CASSPNRGLGEQYF.

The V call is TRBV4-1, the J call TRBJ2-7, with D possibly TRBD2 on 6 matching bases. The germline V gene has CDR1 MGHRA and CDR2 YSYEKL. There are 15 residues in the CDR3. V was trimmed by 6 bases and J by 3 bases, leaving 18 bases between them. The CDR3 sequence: CASRSFSGPNYEQYF. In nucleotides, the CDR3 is TGCGCCAGCAGGTCCTTCAGCGGGCCCAACTACGAGCAGTACTTC.

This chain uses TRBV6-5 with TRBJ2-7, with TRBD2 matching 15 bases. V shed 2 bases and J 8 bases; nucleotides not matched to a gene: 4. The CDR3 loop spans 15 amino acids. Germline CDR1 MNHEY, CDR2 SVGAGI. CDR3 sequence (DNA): TGTGCCAGCAGTTACGAGGGACTAGCGGGGGGCCAGCAGTACTTC. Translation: CASSYEGLAGGQQYF.

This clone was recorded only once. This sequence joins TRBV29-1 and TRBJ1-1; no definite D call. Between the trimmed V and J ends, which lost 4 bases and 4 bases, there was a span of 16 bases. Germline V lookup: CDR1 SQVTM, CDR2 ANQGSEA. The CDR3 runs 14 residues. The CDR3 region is CSVGTGVIGTEAFF. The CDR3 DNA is TGCAGCGTTGGGACCGGGGTTATCGGCACTGAAGCTTTCTTT.

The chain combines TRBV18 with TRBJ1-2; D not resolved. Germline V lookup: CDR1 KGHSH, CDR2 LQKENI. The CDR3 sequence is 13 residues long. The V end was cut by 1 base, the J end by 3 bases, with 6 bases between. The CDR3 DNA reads TGTGCCAGCTCACCACAGTCAGACTATGGCTACACCTTC. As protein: CASSPQSDYGYTF.

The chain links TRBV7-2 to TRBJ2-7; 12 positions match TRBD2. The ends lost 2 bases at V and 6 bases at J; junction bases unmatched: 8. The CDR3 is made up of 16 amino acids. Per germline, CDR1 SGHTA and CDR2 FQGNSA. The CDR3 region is CASSLNLAGGLREQYF. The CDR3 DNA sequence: TGTGCCAGCAGCTTAAATCTAGCGGGGGGGCTTCGCGAGCAGTACTTC.

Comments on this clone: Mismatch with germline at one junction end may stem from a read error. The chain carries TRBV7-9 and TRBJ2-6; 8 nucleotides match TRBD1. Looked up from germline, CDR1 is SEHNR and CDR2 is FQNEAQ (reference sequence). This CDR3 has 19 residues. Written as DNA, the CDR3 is TGTTCCAGCAGCTTACAACCGGGACAGGCGGTATCTGGGGCCAACGTCCTGACTTTC. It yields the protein CSSSLQPGQAVSGANVLTF.

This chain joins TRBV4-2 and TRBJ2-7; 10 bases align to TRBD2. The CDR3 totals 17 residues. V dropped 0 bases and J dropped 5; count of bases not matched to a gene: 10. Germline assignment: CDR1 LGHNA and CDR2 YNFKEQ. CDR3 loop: CASSQDWLLAGVDEQYF. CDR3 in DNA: TGTGCCAGCAGCCAAGATTGGCTCCTAGCGGGAGTGGACGAGCAGTACTTC.

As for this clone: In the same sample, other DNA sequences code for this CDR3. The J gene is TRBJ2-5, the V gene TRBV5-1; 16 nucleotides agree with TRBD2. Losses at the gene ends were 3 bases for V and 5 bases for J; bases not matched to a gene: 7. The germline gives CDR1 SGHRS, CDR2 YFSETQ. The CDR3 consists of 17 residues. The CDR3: CASSSGLAGGPWETQYF. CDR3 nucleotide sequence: TGCGCCAGCAGCTCGGGACTAGCGGGAGGGCCATGGGAGACCCAGTACTTC.

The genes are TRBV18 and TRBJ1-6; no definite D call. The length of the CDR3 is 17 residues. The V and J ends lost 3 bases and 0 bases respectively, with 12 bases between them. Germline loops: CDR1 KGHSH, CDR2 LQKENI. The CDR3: CASSPRDSSSYNSPLHF. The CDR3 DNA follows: TGTGCCAGCTCACCGCGGGATTCAAGCTCCTATAATTCACCCCTCCACTTT.

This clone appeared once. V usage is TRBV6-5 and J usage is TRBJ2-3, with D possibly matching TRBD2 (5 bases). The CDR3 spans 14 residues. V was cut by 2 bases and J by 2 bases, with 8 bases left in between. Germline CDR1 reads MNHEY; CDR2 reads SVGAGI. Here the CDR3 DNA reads TGTGCCAGCAGTTACCTACGGGACACAGATACGCAGTATTTT. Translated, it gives CASSYLRDTDTQYF.

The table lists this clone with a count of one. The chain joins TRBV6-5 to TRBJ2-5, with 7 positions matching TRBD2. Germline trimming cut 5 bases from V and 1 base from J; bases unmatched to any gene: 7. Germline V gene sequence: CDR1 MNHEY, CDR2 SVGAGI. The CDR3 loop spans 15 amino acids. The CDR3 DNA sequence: TGTGCCAGCAGTACCTTATCTAGCGGCCAAGAGACCCAGTACTTC. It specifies CASSTLSSGQETQYF.

The CDR3 nucleotides are TGTGCCAGCAGCGTAGAAACCGGGCGGGGAGATACGCAGTATTTT. Translating gives CASSVETGRGDTQYF. V is TRBV9 and J is TRBJ2-3; maybe TRBD2 (6 bases). Trimming removed 0 bases from V and 5 bases from J, with 13 bases in between. Per germline, CDR1 SGDLS and CDR2 YYNGEE. The CDR3 consists of 15 residues.

CDR3 region: CASSQPGLPDTQYF. CDR3 DNA sequence: TGTGCCAGCAGTCAACCGGGACTCCCAGATACGCAGTATTTT. The chain couples TRBV6-5 to TRBJ2-3, with D tentatively TRBD2 (6 bases). This CDR3 is built from 14 residues. V was pared by 5 bases and J by 4 bases, with 13 bases between. The germline V gene encodes CDR1 MNHEY and CDR2 SVGAGI.